One sample yielded the 20 T cell receptor beta chains listed below, sequenced in a study of response to subunit inactivated influenza vaccine. TCRdb recomputed calls from the RT-PCR reads with MiXCR, one row per CDR3 protein. The sample holds 200,000 to 300,000 distinct CDR3 sequences, 10% to 15% seen once. The sequences come from non-naive T cells sorted from PBMCs, collected around 15 days before vaccination. The origin of the receptors is a man over 45 who received an inactivated influenza vaccine.

The sample holds a few counts of this clonotype. The rearrangement links TRBV11-3 to TRBJ1-3; 10 nucleotides agree with TRBD1. The CDR3 totals 18 residues. The germline V gene has CDR1 SGHNT and CDR2 YENEEA. J was trimmed by 0 bases and V by 5 bases; bases with no gene match: 10. In DNA form, the CDR3 reads TGTGCCAGCAGCAACGACAGGGGGCTCCTCCTCTCTGGAAACACCATATATTTT. Translated: CASSNDRGLLLSGNTIYF. The variable domain in full, completed from reference TRBV11-3 and TRBJ1-3, reads EAGVVQSPRYKIIEKKQPVAFWCNPISGHNTLYWYLQNLGQGPELLIRYENEEAVDDSQLPKDRFSAERLKGVDSTLKIQPAELGDSAVYLCASSNDRGLLLSGNTIYFGEGSWLTVV.

Ten or more counts support this clonotype. The chain combines TRBV20-1 with TRBJ2-7; TRBD1 matches at 7 bases. The CDR3 has 12 amino acids. The J segment lost 5 bases and the V segment lost 4 bases, leaving 5 bases of the junction unmatched. The V gene's germline CDR1 is DFQATT and CDR2 SNEGSKA (reference sequence). The CDR3 region has the DNA TGCAGTGCTAAAAGACAGGGAGACGAGCAGTACTTC. It encodes CSAKRQGDEQYF.

This clonotype was recorded many times. The V call is TRBV5-1, the J call TRBJ2-3, with D unclear. V dropped 1 base and J dropped 4 bases, with 7 bases sitting between them. CDR1 SGHRS and CDR2 YFSETQ come from the germline V gene. This CDR3 has 13 residues. As DNA, the CDR3 is TGCGCCAGCAGCTTGATAACAGCAGATACGCAGTATTTT. This gives the protein CASSLITADTQYF.

V is TRBV20-1 and J is TRBJ2-5; TRBD2 aligns across 15 bases. J lost 4 bases, V lost 6 bases, and 12 bases had no gene match. The length of the CDR3 is 17 residues. CDR1 and CDR2 from the germline V gene are DFQATT and SNEGSKA (reference sequence). The CDR3 is CSARRTSGGAVRETQYF. CDR3 DNA sequence: TGCAGTGCACGAAGGACTAGCGGGGGGGCTGTTAGAGAGACCCAGTACTTC.

This clonotype showed up just a few times. The rearrangement uses TRBV5-1 and TRBJ2-2; D unclear. Trimming shortened V by 0 bases and J by 6 bases, and 15 bases separated the two germline ends. The CDR3 sequence is 16 residues long. Germline V gives CDR1 SGHRS, CDR2 YFSETQ. The CDR3 DNA follows: TGCGCCAGCAGCTTGGTTAGACTCGCGGATTCCGGGGAGCTGTTTTTT. Residues: CASSLVRLADSGELFF.

This clonotype was observed at least ten times. One junction end disagrees with the germline gene, perhaps due to a read error. V is TRBV4-3 and J is TRBJ2-2; 8 bases match TRBD1. The CDR3 runs to 15 residues. Germline V gene sequence: CDR1 LGHNA, CDR2 YSLEER. The CDR3 protein is CASRQTGAWTGELFF. The CDR3 DNA follows: TGCGCCAGCCGCCAGACAGGGGCTTGGACCGGGGAGCTGTTTTTT.

V is TRBV3-1 and J is TRBJ2-5; 8 bases are a match to TRBD1. With V trimmed by 1 base and J by 4 bases, 8 bases remained unmatched. The germline V gene has CDR1 LGHDT and CDR2 YNNKEL (reference sequence). The CDR3 covers 16 residues. The chain's CDR3 is CASSQVWTGWGETQYF. For the CDR3, the DNA is TGTGCCAGCAGCCAAGTATGGACAGGGTGGGGAGAGACCCAGTACTTC.

This clonotype was observed many times. The chain has TRBV20-1 and TRBJ1-1; D gene uncertain. From germline, CDR1 is DFQATT and CDR2 SNEGSKA (reference sequence). V was pared by 2 bases and J by 4 bases, with 14 bases between. This CDR3 contains 14 residues. The CDR3: CSARSPVGGTEAFF. Written as DNA, the CDR3 is TGCAGTGCTAGATCCCCAGTAGGCGGCACTGAAGCTTTCTTT.

The chain recombines TRBV15 with TRBJ1-1; D not certain. Germline loops: CDR1 LNHNV, CDR2 YYDKDF (reference sequence). The CDR3 loop spans 13 amino acids. V lost 5 bases to trimming and J lost 4 bases, with 11 bases between them. The CDR3 here is CATSGAGGTEAFF. The CDR3 DNA is TGTGCCACCAGCGGTGCAGGTGGCACTGAAGCTTTCTTT.

This clonotype was recorded a few times. This chain joins TRBV6-9 and TRBJ1-2, with D maybe TRBD1 (5 bases). Trimming removed 4 bases at V and 6 bases at J, with 21 bases between. CDR3 length equals 16 residues. Germline V gene lookup returns CDR1 MNHGY and CDR2 SVAAGI. The CDR3 nucleotides read TGTGCCAGCAGTTTTCAGGACAATCAAACATATGATGGCTACACCTTC. The encoded protein is CASSFQDNQTYDGYTF.

The chain joins TRBV20-1 to TRBJ2-1; D possibly uses TRBD1 or TRBD2 (5 bases each). Per germline, CDR1 DFQATT and CDR2 SNEGSKA (reference sequence). This CDR3 is built from 15 residues. V lost 2 bases to trimming and J lost 12 bases, with 23 bases between them. CDR3 in DNA: TGCAGTGCTAGACGCCGCCGGGACCCTCTCCCGGTGCAGTTCTTC. Its protein product is CSARRRRDPLPVQFF.

This clonotype appeared a few times. This chain joins TRBV12-5 and TRBJ2-7; tentatively, D is TRBD1 (6 bases). Germline values: CDR1 LGHNT, CDR2 FRNRAP. The CDR3 runs 15 residues. Between the trimmed V and J ends, which lost 2 bases and 4 bases, there was a span of 15 bases. The CDR3 reads CASGLTPGTPYEQYF. In DNA, the CDR3 is TGTGCTAGTGGTTTGACCCCCGGGACACCGTACGAGCAGTACTTC.

This clonotype has a count of ten or more. V gene TRBV3-1 combines with J gene TRBJ1-4, with TRBD1 as a possible D gene (6 bases). Germline loops: CDR1 LGHDT, CDR2 YNNKEL (reference sequence). The V end lost 4 bases, the J end lost 5 bases, and 17 bases lay between the germline ends. This CDR3 comprises 16 residues. Here the CDR3 DNA reads TGTGCCAGCAGCCCCTCGTCAGGAGGGGGAAATGAAAAACTGTTTTTT. Amino acid sequence: CASSPSSGGGNEKLFF. Drawing the rest from reference TRBV3-1 and TRBJ1-4, the complete variable domain is DTAVSQTPKYLVTQMGNDKSIKCEQNLGHDTMYWYKQDSKKFLKIMFSYNNKELIINETVPNRFSPKSPDKAHLNLHINSLELGDSAVYFCASSPSSGGGNEKLFFGSGTQLSVL.

The CDR3 spells CASSYSRFSRQETQYF. The CDR3, as DNA: TGTGCCAGCAGTTACTCGAGGTTCTCGCGACAAGAGACCCAGTACTTC. V usage is TRBV6-2 or TRBV6-3 and J usage is TRBJ2-5; D remains unclear. From germline, CDR1 is MNHEY and CDR2 SVGEGT. The CDR3 consists of 16 residues. Trimming took 0 bases from V and 2 from J, leaving 13 bases between them.

This clonotype was counted ten times or more. The rearrangement joins TRBV12-3 or TRBV12-4 to TRBJ2-3; perhaps D is TRBD1 or TRBD2 (5 bases each). The CDR3 extends over 15 amino acids. V lost 2 bases and J 0 bases, leaving 9 bases between the germline ends. CDR3 sequence reads: CASSLWGTSTDTQYF. For the CDR3, the DNA is TGTGCCAGCAGTTTATGGGGGACGAGCACAGATACGCAGTATTTT.

CDR3 nucleotides: TGTGCCAGCAGCCCGCTAGCGGGGGGGCCTCGTCATGAGCAGTTCTTC. Residues: CASSPLAGGPRHEQFF. The genes are TRBV9 and TRBJ2-1; 12 bases agree with TRBD2. The CDR3 totals 16 residues. V was clipped by 4 bases and J by 8 bases; unmatched bases: 10. The germline CDR1 and CDR2 sequences are SGDLS and YYNGEE.

The chain combines TRBV2 with TRBJ2-5, with TRBD2 identical over 14 bases. Germline V CDR1 and CDR2: SNHLY, FYNNEI. The V and J ends lost 4 bases and 6 bases, in that order; junction bases with no gene match: 4. The CDR3 has 15 amino acids. CDR3 coding DNA: TGTGCCAGCAGTGGACTAGCGGGGGGGCCGAAGACCCAGTACTTC. This codes for CASSGLAGGPKTQYF. The complete variable domain, with remaining parts taken from reference TRBV2 and TRBJ2-5, reads EPEVTQTPSHQVTQMGQEVILRCVPISNHLYFYWYRQILGQKVEFLVSFYNNEISEKSEIFDDQFSVERPDGSNFTLKIRSTKLEDSAMYFCASSGLAGGPKTQYFGPGTRLLVL.

The chain recombines TRBV5-1 with TRBJ2-2; 8 bases are a match to TRBD2. The ends lost 5 bases at V and 6 bases at J; junction bases unmatched: 15. The CDR3 runs 17 residues. CDR1 and CDR2 from the germline V gene are SGHRS and YFSETQ. The CDR3: CASSPKAGVSYSGELFF. CDR3 in DNA: TGCGCCAGCAGTCCTAAAGCGGGAGTTAGTTATTCCGGGGAGCTGTTTTTT.

In this sample, this clonotype turned up many times. The chain combines TRBV28 with TRBJ1-1; TRBD1 aligns across 9 bases. V was pared by 7 bases and J by 3 bases, with 9 bases of the junction left unmatched. The CDR3 contains 15 residues. Germline-derived CDR1 and CDR2 are MDHEN and SYDVKM. This CDR3 reads CASTLVGTGHTEAFF. As DNA, the CDR3 is TGTGCCAGCACTCTCGTGGGGACAGGGCACACTGAAGCTTTCTTT.

This clonotype was seen a few times. The chain links TRBV6-1 to TRBJ1-6; perhaps TRBD1 as D (6 bases). This CDR3 has 18 amino acids. Germline V CDR1 and CDR2: MNHNS, SASEGT. V was shortened by 5 bases and J by 4 bases, with 21 bases between the two germline ends. The CDR3 nucleotides are TGTGCCAGCAGTCCCCGGGAGACAGGTGGAAGATATAATTCACCCCTCCACTTT. Amino acids: CASSPRETGGRYNSPLHF.